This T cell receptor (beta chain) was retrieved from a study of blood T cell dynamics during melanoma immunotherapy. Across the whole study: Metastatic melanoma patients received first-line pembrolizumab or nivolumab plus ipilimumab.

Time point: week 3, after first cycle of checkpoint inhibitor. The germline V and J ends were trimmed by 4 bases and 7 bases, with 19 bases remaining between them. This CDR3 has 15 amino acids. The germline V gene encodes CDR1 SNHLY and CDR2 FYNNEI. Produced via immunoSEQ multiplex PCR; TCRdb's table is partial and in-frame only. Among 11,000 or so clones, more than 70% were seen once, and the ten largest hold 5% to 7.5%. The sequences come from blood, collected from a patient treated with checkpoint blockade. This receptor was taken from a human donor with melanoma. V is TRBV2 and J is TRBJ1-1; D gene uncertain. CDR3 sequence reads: CASSAPGVVGFEAFF. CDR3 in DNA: TGTGCCAGCAGTGCTCCAGGAGTGGTCGGTTTTGAAGCTTTCTTT.